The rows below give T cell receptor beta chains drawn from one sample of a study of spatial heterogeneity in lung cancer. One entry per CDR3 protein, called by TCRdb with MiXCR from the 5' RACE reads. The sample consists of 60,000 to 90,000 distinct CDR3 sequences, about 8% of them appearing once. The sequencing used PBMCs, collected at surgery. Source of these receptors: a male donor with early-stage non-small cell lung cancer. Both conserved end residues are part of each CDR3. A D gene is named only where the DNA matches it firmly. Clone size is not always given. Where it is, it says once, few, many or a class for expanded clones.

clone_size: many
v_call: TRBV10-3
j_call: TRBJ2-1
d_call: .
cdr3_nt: TGTGCCATCAGTGTAGGAAATGAGCAGTTCTTC
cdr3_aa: CAISVGNEQFF

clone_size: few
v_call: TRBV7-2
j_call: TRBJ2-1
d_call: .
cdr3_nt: TGTGCCAGCAGCTTTCCCTCTACCGGGACCCAAAACAATGAGCAGTTCTTC
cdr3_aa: CASSFPSTGTQNNEQFF

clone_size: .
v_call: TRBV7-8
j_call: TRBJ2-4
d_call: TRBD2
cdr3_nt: TGTGCCAGCAGCTTAGCCTCTAGCGGGAATGGTCAGGGGGCCAAAAACATTCAGTACTTC
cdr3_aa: CASSLASSGNGQGAKNIQYF

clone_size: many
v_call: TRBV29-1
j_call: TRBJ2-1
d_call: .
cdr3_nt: TGCAGCGTTGAAGCAGGGATCTATGAGCAGTTCTTC
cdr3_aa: CSVEAGIYEQFF

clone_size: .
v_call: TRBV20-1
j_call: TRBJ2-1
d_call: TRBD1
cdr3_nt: TGCAGTGCTATCAGGGGGCCGCAGGATGATGAGCAGTTCTTC
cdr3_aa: CSAIRGPQDDEQFF

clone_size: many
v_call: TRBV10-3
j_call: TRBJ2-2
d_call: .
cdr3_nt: TGTGCCATCAGGGATTACACCGGGGAGCTGTTTTTT
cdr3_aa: CAIRDYTGELFF

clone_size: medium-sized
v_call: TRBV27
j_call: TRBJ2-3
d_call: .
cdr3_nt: TGTGCCAGCAGTTTAGTAGGGAGCACAGATACGCAGTATTTT
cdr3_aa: CASSLVGSTDTQYF

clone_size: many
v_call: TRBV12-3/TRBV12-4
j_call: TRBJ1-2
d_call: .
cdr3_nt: TGTGCCAGCGCTTCAGGAGGGTCAGGGTTCTATGGCTACACCTTC
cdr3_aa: CASASGGSGFYGYTF

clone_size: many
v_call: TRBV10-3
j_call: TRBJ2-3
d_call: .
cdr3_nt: TGTGCCATCGCTACAGGGCCAACAGATACGCAGTATTTT
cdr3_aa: CAIATGPTDTQYF

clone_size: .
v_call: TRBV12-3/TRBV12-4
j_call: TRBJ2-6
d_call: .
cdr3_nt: TGTGCCAGCAGGGGGGGCCCCGGGGCCAACGTCCTGACTTTC
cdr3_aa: CASRGGPGANVLTF

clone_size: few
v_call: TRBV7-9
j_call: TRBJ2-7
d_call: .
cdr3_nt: TGTGCCAGCAGCTTAGTACAGCCCTCCTACGAGCAGTACTTC
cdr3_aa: CASSLVQPSYEQYF

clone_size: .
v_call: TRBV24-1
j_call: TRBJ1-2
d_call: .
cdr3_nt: TGTGCCACCAGTGACTCAGGGCGCTATGGCTACACCTTC
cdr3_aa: CATSDSGRYGYTF

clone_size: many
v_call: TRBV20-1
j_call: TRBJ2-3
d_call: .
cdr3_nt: TGCAGTGCCGCGGGGGGTGAGGGGGCCCCAGATACGCAGTATTTT
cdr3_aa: CSAAGGEGAPDTQYF

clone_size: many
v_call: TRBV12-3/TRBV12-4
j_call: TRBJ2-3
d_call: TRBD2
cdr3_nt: TGTGCCAGCAGTTTAGCACTAGCGGGCAGCACAGATACGCAGTATTTT
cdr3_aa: CASSLALAGSTDTQYF

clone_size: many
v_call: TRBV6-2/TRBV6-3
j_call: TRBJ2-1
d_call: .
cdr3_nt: TGTGCCAGCAGTTACTCGTGGGGCGAACACAATGAGCAGTTCTTC
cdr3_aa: CASSYSWGEHNEQFF

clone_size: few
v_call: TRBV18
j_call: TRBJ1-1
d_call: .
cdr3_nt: TGTGCCAGCTCATCGAGCGCTCCCCAGAACGCTGAAGCTTTCTTT
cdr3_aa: CASSSSAPQNAEAFF

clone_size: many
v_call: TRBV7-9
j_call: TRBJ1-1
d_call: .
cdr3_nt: TGTGCCAGCAGCTTACCCAGGAAACCCGAAGCTTTCTTT
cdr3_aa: CASSLPRKPEAFF

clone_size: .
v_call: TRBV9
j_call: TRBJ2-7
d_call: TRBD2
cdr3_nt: TGTGCCAGCAGCGTAGCTGGTAGCGGGAGTTACGAGCAGTACTTC
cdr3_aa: CASSVAGSGSYEQYF

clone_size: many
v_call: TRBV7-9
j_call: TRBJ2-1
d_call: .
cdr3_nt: TGTGCCAGCAGCTTAGGGATCCTCAATGAGCAGTTCTTC
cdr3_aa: CASSLGILNEQFF

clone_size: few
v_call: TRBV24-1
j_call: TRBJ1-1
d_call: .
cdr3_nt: TGTGCCACCAGTGCGGCAGGACGCACTGAAGCTTTCTTT
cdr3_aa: CATSAAGRTEAFF

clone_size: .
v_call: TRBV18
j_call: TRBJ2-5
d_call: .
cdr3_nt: TGTGCCAGCTCACCACTCGGGCGGCAAAAAATTTACCAAGAGACCCAGTACTTC
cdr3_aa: CASSPLGRQKIYQETQYF

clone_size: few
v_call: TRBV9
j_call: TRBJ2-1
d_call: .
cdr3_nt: TGTGCCAGCAGCGTTGGGGGTACCTACAATGAGCAGTTCTTC
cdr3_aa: CASSVGGTYNEQFF

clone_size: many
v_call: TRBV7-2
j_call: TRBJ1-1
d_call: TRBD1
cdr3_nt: TGTGCCAGCAGCTTGGGACAGAGGCGTGAAGCTTTCTTT
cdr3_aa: CASSLGQRREAFF

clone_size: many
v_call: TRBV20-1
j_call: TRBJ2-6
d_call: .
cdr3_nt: TGCAGTGCTAGAGATGACAGCTCCCCTGGGGCCAACGTCCTGACTTTC
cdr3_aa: CSARDDSSPGANVLTF

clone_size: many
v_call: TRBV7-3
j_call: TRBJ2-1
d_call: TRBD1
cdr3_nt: TGTGCCAGCAGCACAGGGGGGTCCTACAATGAGCAGTTCTTC
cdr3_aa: CASSTGGSYNEQFF